This T cell receptor beta chain originates from a study of shared clonotypes between healthy human individuals. Recent acute infections and vaccinations were absent in the healthy HIV-negative adult donors. Clones were read by immunoSEQ multiplex PCR, and TCRdb kept only the in-frame ones, dropping some. The sample has about 470,000 clones; around 75% are singletons. This clone occurred once. The V gene's germline CDR1 is MGHRA and CDR2 YSYEKL. The CDR3 loop spans 15 amino acids. V was trimmed by 0 bases and J by 3 bases, leaving 9 bases between them. The sequence was obtained from a woman in her thirties or forties in good health. Some clones in this sample may be carry-over from other donors' samples. The rearrangement uses TRBV4-1 and TRBJ2-1; D remains unclear. Source material: PBMCs. DNA of the CDR3: TGCGCCAGCAGCCAAGATACCCCGGGCTACAATGAGCAGTTCTTC. Translating gives CASSQDTPGYNEQFF.